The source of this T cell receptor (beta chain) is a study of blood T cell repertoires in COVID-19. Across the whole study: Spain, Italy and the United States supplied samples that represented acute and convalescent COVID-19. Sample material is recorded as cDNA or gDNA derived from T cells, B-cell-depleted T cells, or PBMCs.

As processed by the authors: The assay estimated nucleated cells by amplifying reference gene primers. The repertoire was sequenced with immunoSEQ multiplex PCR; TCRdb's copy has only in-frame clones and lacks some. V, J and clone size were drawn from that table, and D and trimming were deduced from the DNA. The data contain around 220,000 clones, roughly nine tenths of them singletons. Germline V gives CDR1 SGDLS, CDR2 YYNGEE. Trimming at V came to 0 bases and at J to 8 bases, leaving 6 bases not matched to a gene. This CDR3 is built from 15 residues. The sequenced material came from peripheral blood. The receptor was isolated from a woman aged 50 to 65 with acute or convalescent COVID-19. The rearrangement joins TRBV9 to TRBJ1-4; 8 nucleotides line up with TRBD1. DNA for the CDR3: TGTGCCAGCAGCGTAGCGGACAGGGAAAGGGAAAAACTGTTTTTT. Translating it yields CASSVADREREKLFF.